These 21 T cell receptor beta chains share one sample of origin, sequenced in a study of monozygotic twins with cystic fibrosis. The assay was immunoSEQ multiplex PCR, and TCRdb's table has in-frame clones only and misses some. The sample lists 39,000 or so clones, over 80% seen once, with roughly 0.2% in the top ten. The specimen was blood. All receptors come from a boy aged 2-9 years with cystic fibrosis.

V gene TRBV7-3 combines with J gene TRBJ2-2; 11 bases line up with TRBD2. Germline V gives CDR1 SGHTA, CDR2 FQGTGA. V gave up 6 bases and J gave up 1 base; unmatched junction bases: 4. The CDR3 runs 16 residues. The CDR3 sequence: CASSLAGGKNTGELFF. Here the CDR3 DNA reads TGTGCCAGCAGTCTAGCGGGGGGAAAGAACACCGGGGAGCTGTTTTTT.

On this clone: The same CDR3 can be traced to other DNA sequences in this sample. The rearrangement joins TRBV7-9 to TRBJ2-7; D ambiguous. The V and J ends lost 1 base and 6 bases respectively, with 4 bases between them. This CDR3 comprises 11 residues. The germline V gene encodes CDR1 SEHNR and CDR2 FQNEAQ (reference sequence). CDR3 coding DNA: TGTGCCAGCAGCTTAGTCGGCGAGCAGTACTTC. This sequence encodes CASSLVGEQYF.

This chain connects TRBV5-6 to TRBJ1-2; D call uncertain. Germline CDR1 reads SGHDT; CDR2 reads YYEEEE. Trimming shortened V by 4 bases and J by 5 bases, and 9 bases separated the two germline ends. The CDR3 contains 12 residues. The CDR3 region has the DNA TGTGCCAGCAGCCCCCAGTCATATGGCTACACCTTC. It codes for CASSPQSYGYTF.

A single count supports this clone. The V gene is TRBV15, the J gene TRBJ1-2; D perhaps matches TRBD1 (5 bases). Between the trimmed V and J ends, which lost 0 bases and 4 bases, there was a span of 24 bases. Germline values: CDR1 LNHNV, CDR2 YYDKDF (reference sequence). The CDR3 has 19 amino acids. The CDR3 region is CATSRDPTGSGTWGYGYTF. The DNA of the CDR3 is TGTGCCACCAGCAGAGATCCCACAGGTTCGGGTACTTGGGGCTATGGCTACACCTTC.

V usage is TRBV10-3 and J usage is TRBJ2-5; no firm D call. Per germline, CDR1 ENHRY and CDR2 SYGVKD. V shed 2 bases and J shed 5 bases, with 9 bases lying between them. The CDR3 consists of 13 residues. The CDR3 spells CAISEDLRETQYF. The CDR3 DNA is TGTGCCATCAGTGAGGATCTCAGGGAGACCCAGTACTTC.

The V gene is TRBV4-3, the J gene TRBJ1-5; D gene unclear. Germline V gives CDR1 LGHNA, CDR2 YSLEER. The CDR3 has 17 residues. The V end was cut by 0 bases, the J end by 5 bases, with 17 bases between. The CDR3 loop reads CASSQDSPGVSYQPQHF. CDR3 DNA: TGCGCCAGCAGCCAAGATTCCCCGGGAGTAAGCTATCAGCCCCAGCATTTT.

The CDR3 nucleotides are TGTGCCAGCAGCCTACAGGGGGCCTCAGATACGCAGTATTTT. Amino acids: CASSLQGASDTQYF. V is TRBV7-9 and J is TRBJ2-3, with 9 nucleotides matching TRBD1. Germline-derived CDR1 and CDR2 are SEHNR and FQNEAQ (reference sequence). This CDR3 spans 14 amino acids. V shed 5 bases and J 4 bases; nucleotides not matched to a gene: 4.

The rearrangement uses TRBV6-6 and TRBJ2-2; the match to TRBD1 covers 9 bases. Trimming cost V 4 bases and J 6 bases; bases outside gene matches: 0. Germline V lookup: CDR1 MNHNY, CDR2 SVGAGI (reference sequence). The CDR3 sequence is 13 residues long. CDR3 nucleotide sequence: TGTGCCAGCAGTTGGACAGGGGCCGGGGAGCTGTTTTTT. This gives the protein CASSWTGAGELFF.

In this sample, this clone turned up once. The chain recombines TRBV20-1 with TRBJ1-4; D is undetermined. Germline CDR1 reads DFQATT; CDR2 reads SNEGSKA (reference sequence). The CDR3 is made up of 11 amino acids. With 6 bases removed from V and 8 bases from J, the gap between germline ends came to 10 bases. DNA for the CDR3: TGCAGTGCCCGAATACCCGAAAAACTGTTTTTT. Translated: CSARIPEKLFF.

The rearrangement links TRBV11-3 to TRBJ2-7; a weak D match, TRBD2 (6 bases). With 4 bases removed from V and 2 bases from J, the gap between germline ends came to 12 bases. Per the germline V gene, CDR1 is SGHNT and CDR2 is YENEEA. CDR3 size: 14 residues. CDR3 loop: CASSSRTGAYEQYF. DNA of the CDR3: TGTGCCAGCAGCTCCCGAACGGGGGCCTACGAGCAGTACTTC.

This clone was detected once. The chain carries TRBV5-1 and TRBJ1-1; D may be TRBD1 (6 bases). This CDR3 has 12 amino acids. V was shortened by 6 bases and J by 2 bases, with 8 bases between the two germline ends. CDR1 SGHRS and CDR2 YFSETQ come from the germline V gene. The CDR3 region has the DNA TGCGCCAGCAAACAGGGTAACACTGAAGCTTTCTTT. Amino acids: CASKQGNTEAFF. Full variable domain (missing parts from reference TRBV5-1 and TRBJ1-1): KAGVTQTPRYLIKTRGQQVTLSCSPISGHRSVSWYQQTPGQGLQFLFEYFSETQRNKGNFPGRFSGRQFSNSRSEMNVSTLELGDSALYLCASKQGNTEAFFGQGTRLTVV.

The V and J genes are TRBV6-1 and TRBJ1-1; 8 bases fit TRBD1. This CDR3 spans 15 amino acids. V lost 3 bases to trimming and J lost 1 base; unmatched junction nucleotides: 4. CDR1 is MNHNS, CDR2 SASEGT, per germline. The DNA for the CDR3 is TGTGCCAGCAGTGATACCGGGACAGGGAACACTGAAGCTTTCTTT. As protein: CASSDTGTGNTEAFF.

This CDR3 reads CASSKKAGVNTGELFF. Written as DNA, the CDR3 is TGTGCCAGCAGCAAGAAGGCAGGGGTGAACACCGGGGAGCTGTTTTTT. This chain connects TRBV21-1 to TRBJ2-2; TRBD1 is the table's D call, not checked against the DNA. TRBV21-1 has pseudogene status. CDR3 length: 16 amino acids.

The rearrangement links TRBV19 to TRBJ1-2, with D maybe TRBD1 (5 bases). This CDR3 has 14 amino acids. Trimming shortened V by 3 bases and J by 0 bases, and 8 bases separated the two germline ends. From germline, CDR1 is LNHDA and CDR2 SQIVND (reference sequence). CDR3 sequence (DNA): TGTGCCAGTAGTATCCAGGGAGCTAACTATGGCTACACCTTC. The encoded protein is CASSIQGANYGYTF.

This chain links TRBV7-3 with TRBJ2-2; D unresolved. The CDR3 is 14 amino acids. The germline CDR1 and CDR2 sequences are SGHTA and FQGTGA. The V and J ends lost 5 bases and 0 bases respectively, with 7 bases between them. CDR3 DNA: TGTGCCAGCAGCAGGAGCCCGAACACCGGGGAGCTGTTTTTT. Translated: CASSRSPNTGELFF.

CDR3: CASSRDRDRGPGDYGYTF. The CDR3 bases are TGCGCCAGCAGCCGAGACCGGGACAGGGGTCCCGGGGACTATGGCTACACCTTC. The chain uses TRBV4-1 and TRBJ1-2; 10 bases are a match to TRBD1. Germline V gene lookup returns CDR1 MGHRA and CDR2 YSYEKL. The length of the CDR3 is 18 residues. With 4 bases clipped from V and 3 bases from J, the junction kept 14 bases outside the gene matches.

The chain carries TRBV6-6 and TRBJ1-2, with D perhaps TRBD1 (5 bases). Deletions cut 6 bases from V and 3 bases from J, with 17 bases between. This CDR3 comprises 15 residues. Germline V lookup: CDR1 MNHNY, CDR2 SVGAGI (reference sequence). The CDR3 DNA is TGTGCCAGCAGAGTACTGGCTCGGGGCGACTATGGCTACACCTTC. Its translation: CASRVLARGDYGYTF.

The V and J genes are TRBV2 and TRBJ2-7, with D possibly being TRBD1 or TRBD2 (7 bases each). The V end was cut by 5 bases, the J end by 5 bases, with 22 bases between. CDR1 is SNHLY and CDR2 is FYNNEI in the germline V gene. There are 16 residues in the CDR3. The CDR3 sequence: CASSTPRGGLAHEQYF. CDR3 coding DNA: TGTGCCAGCAGTACCCCCAGGGGGGGTTTGGCCCACGAGCAGTACTTC.

This chain joins TRBV6-6 and TRBJ2-5, with 15 positions matching TRBD2. J was trimmed by 5 bases and V by 6 bases; bases with no gene match: 7. The germline V gene has CDR1 MNHNY and CDR2 SVGAGI (reference sequence). The CDR3 runs 16 residues. The CDR3 nucleotides read TGTGCCAGCAGCGGCCGGACTAGCGGGGGGGAGGAGACCCAGTACTTC. Residues: CASSGRTSGGEETQYF.

CDR3 nucleotide sequence: TGTGCCAGCAGCCAAGAGTTGGGGAAAAACTATGGCTACACCTTC. Protein product: CASSQELGKNYGYTF. V gene TRBV4-2 combines with J gene TRBJ1-2; D call uncertain. Germline CDR1 LGHNA, CDR2 YNFKEQ. Trimming shortened V by 0 bases and J by 2 bases, and 10 bases separated the two germline ends. The CDR3 is made up of 15 amino acids.

The rearrangement links TRBV5-1 to TRBJ2-5; 8 positions match TRBD1. CDR1 and CDR2 (germline): SGHRS, YFSETQ. V trimming: 5 bases; J trimming: 9 bases; junction bases outside the gene matches: 12. The CDR3 is 14 residues long. In DNA, the CDR3 is TGCGCCAGCAGACCGGGACAGGCATTAGGCGCCCAGTACTTC. Its protein is CASRPGQALGAQYF.